This TCR beta chain originates from a study of blood T cell repertoires in COVID-19. Study-wide context: Sites across the United States, Italy and Spain contributed samples from acute and convalescent COVID-19. Sources were T cells, B-cell-depleted T cells, or PBMCs; the material itself was cDNA or gDNA.

This CDR3 spans 14 amino acids. Germline lookup yields CDR1 LNHDA and CDR2 SQIVND (reference sequence). V trimming: 6 bases; J trimming: 4 bases; junction bases outside the gene matches: 6. The authors' processing: It was from reference gene primer amplification that nucleated cell counts were estimated. Profiled with immunoSEQ multiplex PCR; TCRdb holds only in-frame clones, not every one. V and J calls and clone size follow that table, whereas D and trimming were derived from the DNA. Of 140,000 or so clones in the sample, 82% were seen once. The source of this sequence is a woman older than 75 with acute or convalescent COVID-19. Specimen: peripheral blood. V gene TRBV19 combines with J gene TRBJ1-2; 9 bases agree with TRBD1. The CDR3 region is CASSLGTGLYGYTF. The CDR3 bases are TGTGCCAGTAGCCTCGGGACAGGGCTCTATGGCTACACCTTC.